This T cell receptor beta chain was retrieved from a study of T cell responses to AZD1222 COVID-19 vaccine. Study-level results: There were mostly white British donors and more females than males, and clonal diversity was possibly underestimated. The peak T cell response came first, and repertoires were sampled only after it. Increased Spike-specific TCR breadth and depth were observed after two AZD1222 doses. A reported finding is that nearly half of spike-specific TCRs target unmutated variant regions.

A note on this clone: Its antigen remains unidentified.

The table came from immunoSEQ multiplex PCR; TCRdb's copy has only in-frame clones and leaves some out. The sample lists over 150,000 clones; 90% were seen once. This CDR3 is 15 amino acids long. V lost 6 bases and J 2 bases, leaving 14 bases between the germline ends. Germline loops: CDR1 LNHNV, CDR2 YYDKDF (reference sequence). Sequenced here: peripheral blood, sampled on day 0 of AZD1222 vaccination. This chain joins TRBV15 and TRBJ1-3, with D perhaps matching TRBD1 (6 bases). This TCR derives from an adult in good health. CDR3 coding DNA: TGTGCCACCAGGGCTGGGACAAAAACTGGAAACACCATATATTTT. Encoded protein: CATRAGTKTGNTIYF.